Detailed here is one T cell receptor (beta chain). Its antigen is undetermined. The study ran its PCR with 60 Vbeta and 13 Jbeta primers. Clones were read by immunoSEQ multiplex PCR, and TCRdb kept only the in-frame ones, dropping some. The sample gives about 140,000 clones, roughly four fifths of which show up once; under 15% is in the top ten. The CDR3 runs 13 residues. Germline V CDR1 and CDR2: MNHEY, SVGAGI. With 6 bases clipped from V and 8 bases from J, the junction kept 9 bases outside the gene matches. The data derive from a study of cytomegalovirus exposure and HLA in healthy donors. Overall study findings and caveats: For most TCR sequences rarity was the rule, although some public TCRs occurred in many donors. As was reported, the classifier diagnosed cytomegalovirus status with high specificity and sensitivity.

Sequenced input: PBMCs. V is TRBV6-5 and J is TRBJ1-2; 7 bases map to TRBD1. The clonotype originates from a human donor in good health. For the CDR3, the DNA is TGTGCCAGCAGCCAAGGGGCAGGGGGAGGCTACACCTTC. It is translated as CASSQGAGGGYTF.